A selection of T cell receptor beta chains follows, all from one sample in a study of blood T cell repertoires in COVID-19. The assay was immunoSEQ multiplex PCR, and TCRdb's table has in-frame clones only and misses some. The sample holds approximately 70,000 clones; roughly nine tenths are singletons and the top ten take roughly 14%. Sequences were obtained from peripheral blood. Every receptor here comes from a woman aged 60-75 years with acute or convalescent COVID-19. The CDR3 runs from the conserved cysteine through the conserved F or W. A D gene is named only where the DNA matches it firmly.

d_call | j_call | v_call | cdr3_aa | cdr3_nt
TRBD1 | TRBJ1-2 | TRBV5-6 | CASSSGTGDLNYGYTF | TGTGCCAGCAGCTCAGGGACAGGGGACTTAAACTATGGCTACACCTTC
. | TRBJ1-4 | TRBV10-3 | CAMSPGGGEKLFF | TGTGCCATGAGCCCTGGGGGGGGCGAAAAACTGTTTTTT
TRBD1 | TRBJ2-1 | TRBV2 | CASSEVIVRGTANYNEQFF | TGTGCCAGCAGTGAGGTTATCGTTCGTGGGACAGCTAATTACAATGAGCAGTTCTTC
. | TRBJ1-3 | TRBV3-1/TRBV3-2 | CASSQGQDGNTIYF | TGTGCCAGCAGCCAGGGCCAGGATGGAAACACCATATATTTT
. | TRBJ1-2 | TRBV5-1 | CASSETSGESYTF | TGCGCCAGCAGCGAAACCTCAGGGGAGAGCTACACCTTC
TRBD1 | TRBJ2-5 | TRBV7-7 | CASSETGGPETQYF | TGTGCCAGCAGCGAGACAGGGGGCCCTGAGACCCAGTACTTC
. | TRBJ2-5 | TRBV7-3 | CASSLRASDETQYF | TGTGCCAGCAGCTTAAGAGCAAGTGATGAGACCCAGTACTTC
TRBD1 | TRBJ1-1 | TRBV5-6 | CASSGDRGYTEAFF | TGTGCCAGCAGCGGGGACAGGGGTTATACTGAAGCTTTCTTT
TRBD1 | TRBJ1-4 | TRBV7-9 | CASSRALGTGGEKLFF | TGTGCCAGCAGCCGAGCTCTTGGGACAGGAGGTGAAAAACTGTTTTTT
. | TRBJ2-5 | TRBV29-1 | CSVEVQGMETQYF | TGCAGCGTTGAAGTACAGGGTATGGAGACCCAGTACTTC